The 18 T cell receptor beta chains below were found in one sample sequenced in a study of neurological immune-mediated disorders. TCRdb fed the 5' RACE reads into MiXCR, producing one record per CDR3 protein. The data contain tens of thousands of distinct CDR3 sequences, 4.5% to 6.5% of them singletons. Sequenced sample: PBMCs. The receptors shown here come from a woman aged 25-40 years with multiple sclerosis.

A note on this clonotype: Being one base from a much bigger clone, this may be a read error. The gene calls are TRBV20-1 and TRBJ2-5; possible D gene TRBD2, 5 bases. Germline V gene lookup returns CDR1 DFQATT and CDR2 SNEGSKA (reference sequence). The CDR3 is made up of 13 amino acids. As DNA, the CDR3 is TGCAGTGGTGCGGGTGGGTTCCAAGAGACCCAGAACTTC. Translating it yields CSGAGGFQETQNF.

This clonotype has at least ten counts. The CDR3 DNA reads TGTGCCAGCAGTACAGGGGGGGGAAGCACAGATACGCAGTATTTT. This translates into CASSTGGGSTDTQYF. This chain connects TRBV6-6 to TRBJ2-3; D is perhaps TRBD1 (8 bases). Trimming stripped 5 bases from V and 0 bases from J, with 12 bases between. The germline CDR1 and CDR2 sequences are MNHNY and SVGAGI (reference sequence). CDR3 length: 15 residues.

This clonotype was counted many times. The chain is built from TRBV12-3 or TRBV12-4 and TRBJ1-5; D is unclear. V lost 5 bases and J lost 6, with 17 bases in between. The CDR3 is made up of 15 amino acids. The CDR3 coding sequence is TGTGCCAGCAGTCCAGAGGTAGAGGCCCGTCAGCCCCAGCATTTT. It specifies CASSPEVEARQPQHF.

This clonotype was seen many times. The chain has TRBV7-9 and TRBJ1-2; D remains unclear. Per germline, CDR1 SEHNR and CDR2 FQNEAQ (reference sequence). The CDR3 has 15 residues. V was clipped by 5 bases and J by 5 bases, with 18 bases between them. The CDR3 DNA sequence: TGTGCCAGCAGCGCAGAGGAGGAGGATTGGTATGGCTACACCTTC. Protein product: CASSAEEEDWYGYTF.

This clonotype was counted many times. The chain recombines TRBV5-6 with TRBJ2-2; 9 bases fit TRBD2. The CDR3 consists of 16 residues. V trimming: 2 bases; J trimming: 6 bases; junction bases outside the gene matches: 8. Germline lookup yields CDR1 SGHDT and CDR2 YYEEEE. In DNA, the CDR3 is TGTGCCAGCAGCTTTCTTAGCGGGAGACCGGCCGGGGAGCTGTTTTTT. This codes for CASSFLSGRPAGELFF.

In its sample, this clonotype was seen many times. The chain links TRBV28 to TRBJ1-2; a possible D gene is TRBD1 (6 bases). Germline V CDR1 and CDR2: MDHEN, SYDVKM. The V end was cut by 1 base, the J end by 7 bases, with 10 bases between. CDR3 length: 13 residues. The DNA of the CDR3 is TGTGCCAGCAGTTTATACCAGGGGTCTGGCTACACCTTC. This codes for CASSLYQGSGYTF.

This clonotype appeared many times. CDR3 DNA sequence: TGCGCCAGCAGCTTGGGACTAGCGGGGGGGAACTACAATGAGCAGTTCTTC. It specifies CASSLGLAGGNYNEQFF. The chain recombines TRBV5-1 with TRBJ2-1; 14 bases are a match to TRBD2. Trimming took 0 bases from V and 3 from J; bases not matched to a gene: 2. Germline lookup yields CDR1 SGHRS and CDR2 YFSETQ. The CDR3 runs 17 residues.

This clonotype was picked up many times. The chain recombines TRBV7-2 with TRBJ1-6, with TRBD1 as a possible D gene (6 bases). Germline V gives CDR1 SGHTA, CDR2 FQGNSA. Trimming pared 3 bases from V and 10 bases from J, leaving 16 bases between. The CDR3 runs to 15 residues. CDR3 sequence (DNA): TGTGCCAGCAGCTTGAGTGCTCAGGGGATCTCACCCCTCCACTTT. It specifies CASSLSAQGISPLHF.

This clonotype occurred many times. This chain connects TRBV5-8 to TRBJ2-2; TRBD1 might be the D (6 bases). The CDR3 has 12 amino acids. CDR1 and CDR2 (germline): SGHTS, YDEGEE. The V and J ends lost 4 bases and 7 bases respectively, with 8 bases between them. The CDR3 region is CASSQDSGELFF. In DNA, the CDR3 is TGTGCCAGCAGCCAGGACAGCGGGGAGCTGTTTTTT.

This clonotype was recorded many times. J is TRBJ1-1 and V is TRBV12-3 or TRBV12-4; D is possibly TRBD1 (6 bases). The CDR3 length is 15 residues. The germline V and J ends were trimmed by 6 bases and 0 bases, with 14 bases remaining between them. CDR3 sequence: CASSPWTEMNTEAFF. The CDR3 coding sequence is TGTGCCAGCAGCCCCTGGACAGAGATGAACACTGAAGCTTTCTTT.

Many counts were recorded for this clonotype. The chain employs TRBV7-9 and TRBJ2-1, with a possible D match to TRBD2 (5 bases). Trimming took 1 base from V and 0 from J, leaving 10 bases between them. CDR1 is SEHNR and CDR2 is FQNEAQ in the germline V gene (reference sequence). The CDR3 loop spans 16 amino acids. Here the CDR3 reads CASSLGHGSSYNEQFF. CDR3 sequence (DNA): TGTGCCAGCAGCTTAGGACATGGGAGCTCCTACAATGAGCAGTTCTTC.

This clonotype was found many times. The CDR3, as DNA: TGCGCCAGCAGCCCCTCGGACACTGAAGCTTTCTTT. This encodes CASSPSDTEAFF. This chain connects TRBV5-1 to TRBJ1-1; no reliable D call. The CDR3 sequence is 12 residues long. V dropped 4 bases and J dropped 3 bases, with 7 bases sitting between them. Germline loops: CDR1 SGHRS, CDR2 YFSETQ.

This chain uses TRBV4-1 with TRBJ2-2; D gene unclear. CDR1 is MGHRA and CDR2 is YSYEKL in the germline V gene. The CDR3 is 15 residues long. Trimming removed 1 base at V and 3 bases at J, with 9 bases between. This CDR3 reads CASSQVRTDTGELFF. Written as DNA, the CDR3 is TGCGCCAGCAGCCAAGTCCGGACGGACACCGGGGAGCTGTTTTTT.

This clonotype was detected ten times or more. This CDR3 is CASSLADGLSYNEQFF. In DNA, the CDR3 is TGTGCCAGCAGCTTGGCCGACGGCCTCTCCTACAATGAGCAGTTCTTC. The chain uses TRBV7-6 and TRBJ2-1, with D unclear. This CDR3 has 16 residues. Germline lookup yields CDR1 SGHVS and CDR2 FNYEAQ. V was cut by 3 bases and J by 0 bases, with 12 bases left in between.

This clonotype came up many times. V is TRBV20-1 and J is TRBJ1-3; no firm D call. CDR1 and CDR2 (germline): DFQATT, SNEGSKA (reference sequence). This CDR3 has 15 residues. Trimming removed 3 bases from V and 12 bases from J, with 24 bases in between. CDR3 DNA sequence: TGCAGTGCTAGGGGTGGGCCGATCGGTGGAAAAAACATATATTTT. As protein: CSARGGPIGGKNIYF.

This clonotype was found many times. This chain uses TRBV20-1 with TRBJ2-3; D remains unclear. Trimming took 0 bases from V and 0 from J, leaving 7 bases between them. CDR3 length: 14 amino acids. Germline V CDR1 and CDR2: DFQATT, SNEGSKA (reference sequence). This CDR3 is CSARDGRSTDTQYF. In DNA form, the CDR3 reads TGCAGTGCTAGAGATGGAAGAAGCACAGATACGCAGTATTTT.

Ten or more counts support this clonotype. The chain carries TRBV29-1 and TRBJ1-1; no firm D call. V lost 5 bases to trimming and J lost 0 bases, with 4 bases between them. CDR1 and CDR2 from the germline V gene are SQVTM and ANQGSEA. The CDR3 has 11 residues. The CDR3 DNA follows: TGCAGCGTTCGAGTGAACACTGAAGCTTTCTTT. Protein: CSVRVNTEAFF.

This clonotype was counted ten times or more. The chain links TRBV7-6 to TRBJ2-5, with 10 bases aligning to TRBD1. Trimming at V came to 4 bases and at J to 9 bases, leaving 14 bases not matched to a gene. CDR1 SGHVS and CDR2 FNYEAQ come from the germline V gene. This CDR3 spans 16 amino acids. The CDR3 here is CASSSETGGEGESQYF. The CDR3 nucleotides read TGTGCCAGCAGCTCCGAGACAGGGGGCGAGGGCGAGTCCCAGTACTTC.